This TCR beta chain was found in a study of regulatory T cells in long-lasting Graves disease. Broader study findings: The study found persistent patients shared more public clonotypes (2,741) than new patients (roughly 880).

Many counts were recorded for this clonotype. Its specificity is not known. CDR1 LGHDT and CDR2 YNNKEL come from the germline V gene (reference sequence). V lost 3 bases, J lost 5 bases, and 10 bases stayed unmatched. CDR3 size: 16 residues. Time point noted: newly diagnosed GD, antithyroid drugs for less than 3 months. From PBMCs, RNA was extracted and then used to make the TCR library. Library construction for TCR beta used iRepertoire HTBI primers and Arm-PCR of CDR3 regions. TCRdb ran MiXCR on the multiplex PCR reads and lists one entry per CDR3 protein. The profile covers some 350,000 distinct CDR3 sequences, with 16% appearing a single time and about 19% taken by the ten largest. In addition, the sample was reused for a study of T cells in Graves' hyperthyroidism and ophthalmopathy. From that study: Uncontrolled infections, other autoimmune diseases, pregnancy or lactation led to exclusion of patients. Carried out on the TCR CDR3, a first-round RT-PCR used the HTBI primer set. The model made its ophthalmopathy prediction, and onset followed a median around 6.5 months later.

The source of this sequence is a woman aged 18-35 years with Graves disease. The rearrangement links TRBV3-1 to TRBJ2-7, with 10 bases identical to TRBD1. This specimen consisted of peripheral blood mononuclear cells (PBMCs), obtained at new diagnosis, from a patient treated with antithyroid drugs. Here the CDR3 reads CASSHRDRGPLHEQYF. CDR3 sequence (DNA): TGTGCCAGCAGCCACAGAGACAGGGGGCCTCTCCACGAGCAGTACTTC.